This TCR beta chain was recorded in a study of CD8+CD57+ T cells in acquired aplastic anemia. As for the study in general: CD4+ and CD8+ cells, once sorted, gave DNA averaging approximately 3 ug.

CDR3 size: 15 residues. Trimming stripped 1 base from V and 1 base from J, with 11 bases between. Germline lookup yields CDR1 SGHTA and CDR2 FQGNSA. For CDR3 and TCR beta VDJ profiling, genomic DNA was the template used. TCRdb passed the reads through MiXCR, listing each CDR3 protein once. The sample lists 150,000 or so distinct CDR3 sequences; around 60% were seen once. General study findings and limits: For CD8+ Simpson's diversity, patients and controls showed no significant difference.

On this clonotype itself: Its antigen is not identified.

Sequencing was performed on sorted CD4+, CD8+, or CD8+CD57+ T cells (not recorded which) from PBMCs. The receptor was isolated from a human donor in good health. This chain connects TRBV7-2 to TRBJ2-7; D could derive from TRBD1 or TRBD2 (5 bases each). The CDR3 region is CASSLGDPGSYEQYF. Here the CDR3 DNA reads TGTGCCAGCAGCTTAGGGGACCCCGGGTCCTACGAGCAGTACTTC. The full variable domain, in which reference TRBV7-2 and TRBJ2-7 provide the parts outside the CDR3, is GAGVSQSPSNKVTEKGKDVELRCDPISGHTALYWYRQSLGQGLEFLIYFQGNSAPDKSGLPSDRFSAERTGGSVSTLTIQRTQQEDSAVYLCASSLGDPGSYEQYFGPGTRLTVT.